Following are 28 T cell receptor beta chains from one sample sequenced in a study of shared clonotypes between healthy human individuals. Sequenced by immunoSEQ multiplex PCR; TCRdb stores in-frame clones only, minus some. The profile covers about 600,000 clones, with 95% to 98% appearing a single time and 0.25% to 0.35% taken by the ten largest. Naive-designated CD8 cells lacked CD45RO, were positively enriched for CCR7, and omitted terminally differentiated effector memory CD45RA+ cells. The material sequenced was naive CD8+ T cells sorted from blood. The receptors come from a man in his thirties or forties in good health.

This clone was counted once. J is TRBJ1-5 and V is TRBV6-6; 7 bases are a match to TRBD1. The CDR3 is made up of 16 amino acids. Germline lookup yields CDR1 MNHNY and CDR2 SVGAGI (reference sequence). Trimming took 6 bases from V and 8 from J; bases not matched to a gene: 16. Written as DNA, the CDR3 is TGTGCCAGCAGCCCGTCGGACAGGAATCGGCTGGAGCCCCAGCATTTT. It encodes CASSPSDRNRLEPQHF.

As regards this clone: The junction departs from germline at one end; a sequencing error may be responsible. The chain recombines TRBV7-7 with TRBJ2-7, with D unclear. There are 14 residues in the CDR3. In germline, CDR1 is SSHAT, CDR2 FNYEAQ (reference sequence). The CDR3 region is CASSSNVGSYEQYF. In DNA, the CDR3 is TGTGCTAGCAGCTCTAACGTCGGCTCCTACGAGCAGTACTTC. Filled out from reference TRBV7-7 and TRBJ2-7, the complete variable domain reads GAGVSQSPRYKVTKRGQDVTLRCDPISSHATLYWYQQALGQGPEFLTYFNYEAQPDKSGLPSDRFSAERPEGSISTLTIQRTEQRDSAMYRCASSSNVGSYEQYFGPGTRLTVT.

Concerning this clone: Within the sample, other DNA sequences also encode this same CDR3. The chain recombines TRBV9 with TRBJ1-3; no definite D call. Germline values: CDR1 SGDLS, CDR2 YYNGEE. The CDR3 contains 15 residues. The V end was cut by 0 bases, the J end by 0 bases, with 7 bases between. The CDR3 nucleotides read TGTGCCAGCAGCGTAGGCAGCAGCTCTGGAAACACCATATATTTT. Translating gives CASSVGSSSGNTIYF.

The table lists this clone with a count of one. V usage is TRBV9 and J usage is TRBJ2-7; TRBD2 matches at 9 bases. The ends lost 0 bases at V and 2 bases at J; junction bases unmatched: 12. This CDR3 spans 18 amino acids. The germline CDR1 and CDR2 sequences are SGDLS and YYNGEE. The CDR3 protein is CASSVGSSGATVAYEQYF. The CDR3 region has the DNA TGTGCCAGCAGCGTAGGGTCTAGCGGGGCGACTGTAGCCTACGAGCAGTACTTC. Based on the CDR3 plus reference TRBV9 and TRBJ2-7, the full variable domain is DSGVTQTPKHLITATGQRVTLRCSPRSGDLSVYWYQQSLDQGLQFLIQYYNGEERAKGNILERFSAQQFPDLHSELNLSSLELGDSALYFCASSVGSSGATVAYEQYFGPGTRLTVT.

The chain joins TRBV9 to TRBJ1-2; D is perhaps TRBD1 (5 bases). The CDR3 loop spans 15 amino acids. Germline-derived CDR1 and CDR2 are SGDLS and YYNGEE. The V end was cut by 4 bases, the J end by 6 bases, with 19 bases between. Written as DNA, the CDR3 is TGTGCCAGCAGCCCATGGGACGCCGGGGGGAATGGCTACACCTTC. Translation: CASSPWDAGGNGYTF.

V is TRBV4-1 and J is TRBJ2-7; D is unclear. Germline CDR1 MGHRA, CDR2 YSYEKL. The CDR3 has 13 residues. The V gene lost 0 bases and the J gene lost 6 bases, with 9 bases spanning the gap. CDR3 amino acids: CASSQDLNTEQYF. The CDR3 bases are TGCGCCAGCAGCCAAGATTTGAACACCGAGCAGTACTTC.

The rearrangement links TRBV5-7 to TRBJ2-1; 7 bases match TRBD2. TRBV5-7 is an open reading frame, and its role is uncertain. The CDR3 has 15 residues. Trimming at V came to 3 bases and at J to 4 bases, leaving 7 bases not matched to a gene. In DNA, the CDR3 is TGTGCCAGCAGCTCAGCTAGCGGATTTTACAATGAGCAGTTCTTC. Residues: CASSSASGFYNEQFF.

The V and J genes are TRBV6-5 and TRBJ2-1; TRBD2 agrees at 8 bases. The CDR3 runs 15 residues. CDR1 is MNHEY, CDR2 SVGAGI, per germline. After removal of 2 bases from V and 1 base from J, the junction contained 1 base not matched to a gene. The DNA for the CDR3 is TGTGCCAGCAGTTACGCTAGCGGGTCCTACAATGAGCAGTTCTTC. As protein: CASSYASGSYNEQFF.

CDR3 sequence reads: CASSPRGVWREGQETQYF. The CDR3 DNA is TGTGCCAGCAGCCCGCGTGGGGTGTGGCGGGAGGGCCAAGAGACCCAGTACTTC. The chain couples TRBV7-8 to TRBJ2-5; 9 nucleotides agree with TRBD2. The CDR3 spans 18 residues. V dropped 5 bases and J dropped 1; count of bases not matched to a gene: 14. Germline CDR1 SGHVS, CDR2 FQNEAQ.

V is TRBV13 and J is TRBJ2-7; 11 bases align to TRBD2. V shed 0 bases, J shed 2 bases, and the junction held 9 bases outside the gene matches. The CDR3 totals 18 residues. Germline loops: CDR1 PRHDT, CDR2 FYEKMQ (reference sequence). CDR3: CASSLGLMGTSGTYEQYF. CDR3 nucleotide sequence: TGTGCCAGCAGCTTAGGACTGATGGGGACTAGCGGCACCTACGAGCAGTACTTC.

The chain has TRBV10-3 and TRBJ2-7; TRBD1 is a possible D gene (6 bases). Germline-derived CDR1 and CDR2 are ENHRY and SYGVKD. CDR3 length equals 14 residues. Between the trimmed V and J ends, which lost 5 bases and 2 bases, there was a span of 13 bases. The CDR3 sequence: CAISTTGHPYEQYF. Here the CDR3 DNA reads TGTGCCATCAGTACAACGGGACACCCCTACGAGCAGTACTTC.

The chain has TRBV5-4 and TRBJ2-1; D is perhaps TRBD2 (5 bases). Trimming shortened V by 2 bases and J by 5 bases, and 14 bases separated the two germline ends. Germline CDR1 and CDR2: SGHNT and YYREEE (reference sequence). This CDR3 is 15 amino acids long. The CDR3 DNA is TGTGCCAGCAGCTTTGATAGGACTGGTAACAATGAGCAGTTCTTC. This sequence encodes CASSFDRTGNNEQFF.

This clone appeared a single time. The chain employs TRBV11-2 and TRBJ2-3, with 8 positions matching TRBD2. With V trimmed by 3 bases and J by 3 bases, 8 bases remained unmatched. From germline, CDR1 is SGHAT and CDR2 FQNNGV. The CDR3 consists of 16 residues. CDR3 sequence reads: CASSFGIAGHTDTQYF. The CDR3 DNA is TGTGCCAGCAGCTTCGGGATAGCGGGGCATACAGATACGCAGTATTTT.

The chain carries TRBV5-1 and TRBJ2-1; tentatively, D is TRBD1 or TRBD2 (5 bases each). Deletions cut 5 bases from V and 0 bases from J, with 18 bases between. This CDR3 is built from 17 residues. CDR1 is SGHRS, CDR2 YFSETQ, per germline. CDR3 region: CASRGPPDAGSYNEQFF. For the CDR3, the DNA is TGCGCCAGCAGGGGGCCCCCCGACGCGGGCTCCTACAATGAGCAGTTCTTC.

This clone has only one observation. The chain joins TRBV11-2 to TRBJ2-7; 7 bases agree with TRBD1. This CDR3 has 16 amino acids. V shed 4 bases, J shed 2 bases, and the junction held 11 bases outside the gene matches. CDR1 SGHAT and CDR2 FQNNGV come from the germline V gene. CDR3 nucleotides: TGTGCCAGCAGCTCCCGCAGCCGGGACAGTGCCTACGAGCAGTACTTC. This gives the protein CASSSRSRDSAYEQYF.

This chain links TRBV9 with TRBJ2-1; 7 bases line up with TRBD2. V shed 4 bases and J 2 bases; nucleotides not matched to a gene: 6. This CDR3 is built from 15 residues. CDR1 is SGDLS and CDR2 is YYNGEE in the germline V gene. Here the CDR3 reads CASSPSTSAYNEQFF. CDR3 nucleotides: TGTGCCAGCAGCCCCAGCACTAGCGCCTACAATGAGCAGTTCTTC.

The chain links TRBV19 to TRBJ2-3; TRBD2 aligns across 15 bases. After removal of 7 bases from V and 2 bases from J, the junction contained 10 bases not matched to a gene. The CDR3 contains 18 residues. CDR1 is LNHDA, CDR2 SQIVND, per germline (reference sequence). CDR3 nucleotide sequence: TGTGCCAGTACCCGGACTAGCGGGAGGGCTAGCCCCACAGATACGCAGTATTTT. This sequence encodes CASTRTSGRASPTDTQYF. Drawing the rest from reference TRBV19 and TRBJ2-3, the complete variable domain is DGGITQSPKYLFRKEGQNVTLSCEQNLNHDAMYWYRQDPGQGLRLIYYSQIVNDFQKGDIAEGYSVSREKKESFPLTVTSAQKNPTAFYLCASTRTSGRASPTDTQYFGPGTRLTVL.

The genes are TRBV7-8 and TRBJ1-1, with D unresolved. Germline V gene data show CDR1 as SGHVS and CDR2 as FQNEAQ. With 10 bases removed from V and 0 bases from J, the gap between germline ends came to 15 bases. The CDR3 covers 14 residues. CDR3 sequence: CATYSGLLNTEAFF. As DNA, the CDR3 is TGTGCCACCTATTCTGGACTGCTGAACACTGAAGCTTTCTTT.

The chain links TRBV29-1 to TRBJ2-4; D not resolved. This CDR3 region has 18 residues. Trimming pared 4 bases from V and 0 bases from J, leaving 22 bases between. Germline loops: CDR1 SQVTM, CDR2 ANQGSEA. The CDR3, as DNA: TGCAGCGTTGCTGGGTTTTCAGCCGATAACATAGCCAAAAACATTCAGTACTTC. Translated, it gives CSVAGFSADNIAKNIQYF.

V usage is TRBV7-9 and J usage is TRBJ2-5; tentatively, D is TRBD1 (6 bases). The CDR3 is made up of 16 amino acids. CDR1 is SEHNR, CDR2 FQNEAQ, per germline (reference sequence). Trimming cost V 6 bases and J 4 bases, with 21 bases left between them. The CDR3 nucleotides are TGTGCCAGCAGTCCGCCGGGGTGGGGGCTGAGAGAGACCCAGTACTTC. Amino acid sequence: CASSPPGWGLRETQYF. Full variable domain (rest looked up from reference TRBV7-9 and TRBJ2-5): DTGVSQNPRHKITKRGQNVTFRCDPISEHNRLYWYRQTLGQGPEFLTYFQNEAQLEKSRLLSDRFSAERPKGSFSTLEIQRTEQGDSAMYLCASSPPGWGLRETQYFGPGTRLLVL.

The V and J genes are TRBV5-4 and TRBJ1-1; D is possibly TRBD1 (5 bases). Per germline, CDR1 SGHNT and CDR2 YYREEE (reference sequence). V gave up 1 base and J gave up 1 base, with 5 bases separating them. This CDR3 spans 13 amino acids. The CDR3 region is CASSLRGNTEAFF. The CDR3 bases are TGTGCCAGCAGCTTGAGGGGGAACACTGAAGCTTTCTTT.

Written as DNA, the CDR3 is TGCGCCAGCAGCGCGGGACAGGGTTACGAGCAGTACTTC. It encodes CASSAGQGYEQYF. The V and J genes are TRBV5-1 and TRBJ2-7; 9 nucleotides line up with TRBD1. The V and J ends lost 4 bases and 4 bases, in that order; junction bases with no gene match: 3. From germline, CDR1 is SGHRS and CDR2 YFSETQ. This CDR3 spans 13 amino acids.

J is TRBJ2-3 and V is TRBV10-1; either TRBD1 or TRBD2 may fit D (5 bases each). V lost 6 bases and J lost 2, with 6 bases in between. CDR1 is WNHNN and CDR2 is SYGVQD in the germline V gene (reference sequence). The CDR3 contains 12 residues. This CDR3 reads CASRGDTDTQYF. DNA for the CDR3: TGCGCCAGCAGGGGGGACACAGATACGCAGTATTTT.

CDR3 sequence: CASSLGPDNSYNEQFF. The DNA of the CDR3 is TGTGCCAGCAGTCTCGGCCCCGACAACTCCTACAATGAGCAGTTCTTC. V and J are TRBV27 and TRBJ2-1; the D is unclear. From germline, CDR1 is MNHEY and CDR2 SMNVEV (reference sequence). The V end was cut by 5 bases, the J end by 0 bases, with 14 bases between. The CDR3 is 16 residues long.

J is TRBJ1-2 and V is TRBV7-9; D is ambiguous. Between the trimmed V and J ends, which lost 5 bases and 4 bases, there was a span of 14 bases. Germline CDR1 is SEHNR and CDR2 is FQNEAQ (reference sequence). The CDR3 totals 14 residues. CDR3 region: CASSPNDRGYGYTF. The CDR3 coding sequence is TGTGCCAGCAGCCCCAACGATCGGGGCTATGGCTACACCTTC.

This clone was counted once. The chain has TRBV5-1 and TRBJ2-3; 10 nucleotides agree with TRBD2. This CDR3 is built from 17 residues. Germline loops: CDR1 SGHRS, CDR2 YFSETQ. The V gene end was trimmed by 0 bases and the J gene end by 4 bases; junction bases not matched to a gene: 8. The DNA of the CDR3 is TGCGCCAGCAGCTTGGCCGAACCGGGACTAGCGTCAGATACGCAGTATTTT. Amino acid sequence: CASSLAEPGLASDTQYF. The complete variable domain, with remaining parts taken from reference TRBV5-1 and TRBJ2-3, reads KAGVTQTPRYLIKTRGQQVTLSCSPISGHRSVSWYQQTPGQGLQFLFEYFSETQRNKGNFPGRFSGRQFSNSRSEMNVSTLELGDSALYLCASSLAEPGLASDTQYFGPGTRLTVL.

The V call is TRBV28, the J call TRBJ1-1; D may be TRBD1 (5 bases). Trimming cost V 10 bases and J 0 bases, with 21 bases left between them. Germline V lookup: CDR1 MDHEN, CDR2 SYDVKM. The CDR3 extends over 16 amino acids. The CDR3 DNA follows: TGTGCCACACAGAACGGGGGTACACCCATGAACACTGAAGCTTTCTTT. Residues: CATQNGGTPMNTEAFF.

The rearrangement links TRBV7-9 to TRBJ1-3; D is perhaps TRBD1 (6 bases). In germline, CDR1 is SEHNR, CDR2 FQNEAQ (reference sequence). The CDR3 spans 17 residues. V lost 4 bases to trimming and J lost 0 bases, with 16 bases between them. CDR3 amino acids: CASSSATRDNSGNTIYF. Written as DNA, the CDR3 is TGTGCCAGCAGCTCAGCTACCAGGGACAACTCTGGAAACACCATATATTTT.